These 21 T cell receptor beta chains share one sample of origin, sequenced in a study of T cell responses to AZD1222 COVID-19 vaccine. Assay: immunoSEQ multiplex PCR; the TCRdb copy retains only in-frame clones and omits some. The sample has roughly 120,000 clones, around 85% seen once. The sequences come from peripheral blood, collected on day 0 of AZD1222 vaccination. The source of these receptors is an adult in good health.

V usage is TRBV5-4 and J usage is TRBJ1-6; 8 bases are a match to TRBD1. The CDR3 sequence is 15 residues long. J gave up 10 bases and V 0 bases, and 6 bases lay outside the gene matches. CDR1 SGHNT and CDR2 YYREEE come from the germline V gene (reference sequence). CDR3 amino acids: CASSLVQGAKSPLHF. CDR3 nucleotides: TGTGCCAGCAGCTTGGTGCAGGGGGCAAAATCACCCCTCCACTTT.

The V call is TRBV11-1, the J call TRBJ2-7, with a tentative D call TRBD1 (6 bases). The CDR3 runs 13 residues. Germline V CDR1 and CDR2: SGHAT, FQDESV (reference sequence). Trimming removed 3 bases at V and 3 bases at J, with 9 bases between. The CDR3 DNA is TGTGCCAGCAGCTTCAGACAGGTCTACGAGCAGTACTTC. This codes for CASSFRQVYEQYF.

The chain has TRBV2 and TRBJ1-2; D gene uncertain. The germline gives CDR1 SNHLY, CDR2 FYNNEI. Trimming took off 3 bases at V and 8 bases at J, with 19 bases between the two ends. The CDR3 is 15 amino acids. Here the CDR3 reads CASSEDTRRLGGYTF. CDR3 nucleotides: TGTGCCAGCAGTGAGGATACAAGGAGGTTAGGCGGCTACACCTTC.

J is TRBJ1-1 and V is TRBV28; D remains unclear. The CDR3 runs to 11 residues. The V end lost 7 bases, the J end lost 3 bases, and 6 bases lay between the germline ends. Germline CDR1 and CDR2: MDHEN and SYDVKM. In nucleotides, the CDR3 is TGTGCCAGCAACGGTCACACTGAAGCTTTCTTT. Residues: CASNGHTEAFF.

Concerning this clone: One junction end does not reproduce the germline sequence, and a read error may be involved. J is TRBJ1-1 and V is TRBV18; D unresolved. The CDR3 extends over 13 amino acids. Germline-derived CDR1 and CDR2 are KGHSH and LQKENI. This chain's CDR3 is CATSRGMNTEAFF. The CDR3 region has the DNA TGTGCCACCTCACGTGGTATGAACACTGAAGCTTTCTTT. Together with reference TRBV18 and TRBJ1-1, the CDR3 gives the full variable domain: NAGVMQNPRHLVRRRGQEARLRCSPMKGHSHVYWYRQLPEEGLKFMVYLQKENIIDESGMPKERFSAEFPKEGPSILRIQQVVRGDSAAYFCATSRGMNTEAFFGQGTRLTVV.

CDR3 nucleotide sequence: TGTGCCAGCGTCCTCATGGCAGGGGGGAGACGTGAAAAACTGTTTTTT. Its protein is CASVLMAGGRREKLFF. The V gene is TRBV7-9, the J gene TRBJ1-4, with 7 bases fitting TRBD1. Germline-derived CDR1 and CDR2 are SEHNR and FQNEAQ (reference sequence). Losses at the gene ends were 8 bases for V and 7 bases for J; bases not matched to a gene: 16. This CDR3 has 16 amino acids.

The CDR3 bases are TGTGCCAGCAGTTACAAGGCCTCTCTCTACGAGCAGTACTTC. Translating gives CASSYKASLYEQYF. The rearrangement joins TRBV6-5 to TRBJ2-7; the D is unclear. V was trimmed by 2 bases and J by 3 bases, leaving 11 bases between them. The CDR3 totals 14 residues. CDR1 is MNHEY, CDR2 SVGAGI, per germline.

The chain joins TRBV24-1 to TRBJ2-6; TRBD1 matches at 8 bases. The V gene's germline CDR1 is KGHDR and CDR2 SFDVKD. V shed 5 bases and J 2 bases; nucleotides not matched to a gene: 13. The CDR3 is 19 amino acids. The CDR3 sequence is CATSATFGQGSPGANVLTF. In nucleotides, the CDR3 is TGTGCCACCAGTGCTACTTTTGGACAGGGAAGCCCTGGGGCCAACGTCCTGACTTTC.

The rearrangement uses TRBV28 and TRBJ2-3; D is ambiguous. V gave up 5 bases and J gave up 2 bases, with 14 bases separating them. Per germline, CDR1 MDHEN and CDR2 SYDVKM. CDR3 length equals 15 residues. In DNA form, the CDR3 reads TGTGCCAGCAGTCCTCCGATTCGGCACACAGATACGCAGTATTTT. It encodes CASSPPIRHTDTQYF.

V usage is TRBV7-2 and J usage is TRBJ1-1; D is unresolved. V gave up 5 bases and J gave up 0 bases, with 10 bases separating them. Germline V gives CDR1 SGHTA, CDR2 FQGNSA. The length of the CDR3 is 14 residues. CDR3 DNA: TGTGCCAGCAGCATACAGACCATGAACACTGAAGCTTTCTTT. Translating gives CASSIQTMNTEAFF.

This rearrangement joins TRBV28 to TRBJ2-2, with 7 bases aligning to TRBD2. CDR1 is MDHEN, CDR2 SYDVKM, per germline. V lost 4 bases and J lost 4; bases outside the gene matches: 3. The CDR3 is made up of 14 amino acids. CDR3 region: CASSWAGVTGELFF. The DNA of the CDR3 is TGTGCCAGCAGTTGGGCGGGAGTCACCGGGGAGCTGTTTTTT.

This clone has more than one count but fewer than ten. This chain joins TRBV11-2 and TRBJ1-1; no clear D gene. The V end was cut by 2 bases, the J end by 0 bases, with 16 bases between. Per the germline V gene, CDR1 is SGHAT and CDR2 is FQNNGV. This CDR3 spans 17 amino acids. The CDR3 loop reads CASSLRGRDRLNTEAFF. The CDR3, as DNA: TGTGCCAGCAGCTTACGAGGTAGAGATCGGCTGAACACTGAAGCTTTCTTT.

The CDR3 DNA follows: TGTGCCAGCAGTCCCTACAGGGCGGTGGGGGGCAATGAGCAGTTCTTC. Translation: CASSPYRAVGGNEQFF. The genes are TRBV27 and TRBJ2-1; the D call may be TRBD1 or TRBD2 (6 bases each). Trimming stripped 5 bases from V and 6 bases from J, with 20 bases between. Germline V CDR1 and CDR2: MNHEY, SMNVEV (reference sequence). The CDR3 runs to 16 residues.

The V call is TRBV16, the J call TRBJ1-2; unclear D gene. The V end lost 0 bases, the J end lost 8 bases, and 13 bases lay between the germline ends. The length of the CDR3 is 14 residues. Germline values: CDR1 KGHSY, CDR2 FQNENV. CDR3 sequence reads: CASSQSGRIVGYTF. The CDR3 DNA sequence: TGTGCCAGCAGCCAATCAGGCAGAATAGTGGGCTACACCTTC. Variable domain in full (rest from reference TRBV16 and TRBJ1-2): GEEVAQTPKHLVRGEGQKAKLYCAPIKGHSYVFWYQQVLKNEFKFLISFQNENVFDETGMPKERFSAKCLPNSPCSLEIQATKLEDSAVYFCASSQSGRIVGYTFGSGTRLTVV.

J is TRBJ1-1 and V is TRBV5-1; 7 bases are a match to TRBD1. V was clipped by 3 bases and J by 5 bases; unmatched bases: 7. Per the germline V gene, CDR1 is SGHRS and CDR2 is YFSETQ. This CDR3 comprises 14 residues. Here the CDR3 DNA reads TGCGCCAGCAGCTCCCAGGGGGGTCGGACTGAAGCTTTCTTT. Residues: CASSSQGGRTEAFF.

There are a few counts of this clone. V gene TRBV28 combines with J gene TRBJ1-4, with 7 positions matching TRBD1. The CDR3 length is 15 residues. The V gene's germline CDR1 is MDHEN and CDR2 SYDVKM. V was pared by 7 bases and J by 8 bases, with 13 bases of the junction left unmatched. The chain's CDR3 is CASNRGTAKVEKLFF. Written as DNA, the CDR3 is TGTGCCAGCAACCGAGGGACAGCTAAAGTGGAAAAACTGTTTTTT.

V gene TRBV20-1 combines with J gene TRBJ1-5; D possibly corresponds to TRBD1 (6 bases). The CDR3 consists of 11 residues. V lost 7 bases, J lost 11 bases, and 15 bases lay in between. Per germline, CDR1 DFQATT and CDR2 SNEGSKA (reference sequence). The CDR3 is CSGIAGEAQHF. The CDR3 DNA reads TGCAGTGGAATAGCAGGGGAGGCCCAGCATTTT.

This clone was seen just once. In DNA form, the CDR3 reads TGTGCCAGCTCACCAATCACAGGGCTTAACTATGGCTACACCTTC. This codes for CASSPITGLNYGYTF. This chain connects TRBV18 to TRBJ1-2; weak D call: TRBD1 (6 bases). This CDR3 region has 15 residues. Germline values: CDR1 KGHSH, CDR2 LQKENI. The V end was cut by 2 bases, the J end by 1 base, with 11 bases between. Complete variable domain (other parts from reference TRBV18 and TRBJ1-2): NAGVMQNPRHLVRRRGQEARLRCSPMKGHSHVYWYRQLPEEGLKFMVYLQKENIIDESGMPKERFSAEFPKEGPSILRIQQVVRGDSAAYFCASSPITGLNYGYTFGSGTRLTVV.

The rearrangement uses TRBV23-1 and TRBJ2-2; D is perhaps TRBD1 or TRBD2 (5 bases each). Being an ORF, TRBV23-1 has a function that is uncertain. Trimming took 2 bases from V and 5 from J, leaving 12 bases between them. The CDR3 spans 15 residues. In DNA form, the CDR3 reads TGCGCCAGCAGTCAAAATCTTGGGGGTACCGGGGAGCTGTTTTTT. Amino acids: CASSQNLGGTGELFF.

In this sample, this clone turned up a few times. Other nucleotide sequences in the sample specify the same CDR3. J is TRBJ1-1 and V is TRBV12-3 or TRBV12-4, with 10 bases matching TRBD1. The CDR3 extends over 12 amino acids. V trimming: 10 bases; J trimming: 5 bases; junction bases outside the gene matches: 4. The CDR3 region is CATGQGNTEAFF. The CDR3 DNA follows: TGTGCCACGGGACAGGGGAATACTGAAGCTTTCTTT.

This clone was counted a few times. The chain links TRBV5-4 to TRBJ1-2; D not certain. The CDR3 contains 13 residues. Germline V CDR1 and CDR2: SGHNT, YYREEE (reference sequence). Trimming stripped 0 bases from V and 7 bases from J, with 10 bases between. The CDR3: CASSLGRGAGYTF. CDR3 nucleotides: TGTGCCAGCAGCTTGGGCAGAGGTGCTGGCTACACCTTC.